This T cell receptor beta chain was found in a study of HIV-infected patients and healthy controls. Around 500 ng RNA was reverse transcribed with alpha and beta constant-region primers. Separate chain-specific third strand synthesis with multiplexing indices produced the alpha and beta libraries. All rearrangements within a chain used one primer pair; cDNA molecules carried barcodes. A 5' RACE adapter with a random hexamer and the SP2 primer site was joined to cDNA. Two random hexamers, added before amplification and joined, formed each molecule's 12-nucleotide barcode. A single record per CDR3 protein comes from TCRdb applying MiXCR to the 5' RACE reads. Seen here are roughly 17,000 distinct CDR3 sequences, approximately 5% observed once, and the top ten hold 1.9%. V gave up 5 bases and J gave up 0 bases, with 21 bases separating them. The CDR3 covers 17 residues. Germline loops: CDR1 DFQATT, CDR2 SNEGSKA (reference sequence).

Whole blood was used without fractionation, so all unsorted peripheral T cells were included. At least ten counts were recorded for this clonotype. The specimen sequenced was blood. V and J are TRBV20-1 and TRBJ2-3; possible D gene TRBD1, 6 bases. This TCR came from an adult in good health. CDR3 sequence: CSASDRSTFLSTDTQYF. The CDR3 DNA sequence: TGCAGTGCTTCGGACAGAAGTACCTTTCTAAGCACAGATACGCAGTATTTT.